This T cell receptor (beta chain) was captured by sequencing in a study of T cell repertoires in cytomegalovirus infection. The overall study: Indications came from public TCR beta signatures; they pointed to CMV infection and to a matching HLA type.

Findings and limits, study-wide: The ex vivo response was dominated by HLA-C-restricted CMV-specific TCR beta clonotypes. Identification of carriers of CMV plus the relevant HLA was performed using cumulative public TCR beta family frequency.

The CDR3 spans 16 residues. The V end lost 5 bases, the J end lost 2 bases, and 17 bases lay between the germline ends. From germline, CDR1 is LNHNV and CDR2 YYDKDF (reference sequence). This clonotype turned up a few times. The antigen remains undetermined. TCRdb reanalysed the reads using MiXCR and keeps one entry per CDR3 protein. Seen here are 150,000 or so distinct CDR3 sequences, roughly 32% observed once, and the top ten hold about 56%. This sequence joins TRBV15 and TRBJ2-3; D unclear. The source material was CD8+ T cells from cultured PBMCs, sampled from culture after CMV antigen stimulation. The TCR sequence derives from a human donor in good health (CMV status not recorded). Some clones in this sample may be carry-over from other donors' samples. As DNA, the CDR3 is TGTGCCACCAGCCTAGGCAGAGGTTCCGTCACAGATACGCAGTATTTT. It specifies CATSLGRGSVTDTQYF.